This is a list of T cell receptor beta chains from one sample in a study of blood T cell repertoires in COVID-19. Method: immunoSEQ multiplex PCR; TCRdb's copy keeps in-frame clones and lacks some. The data contain 220,000 or so clones, under 90% of them singletons. Sequenced material: peripheral blood. The receptors derive from an older woman who had recovered from COVID-19. CDR3s include the opening cysteine and the closing phenylalanine or tryptophan. D genes are given only for firm matches. Clone size is shown for a subset of rows, as once, few, many or a class of expanded clone.

clone size	V gene	D gene	J gene	CDR3 DNA	CDR3 protein
-	TRBV2	-	TRBJ1-5	TGTGCCAGCAGTGAAGGGGCAGCCCATCAGCCCCAGCATTTT	CASSEGAAHQPQHF
-	TRBV19	TRBD1	TRBJ2-7	TGTGCCAGTAGTATAGCCGACAGGGGGCCCTCCTACGAGCAGTACTTC	CASSIADRGPSYEQYF
once	TRBV4-3	-	TRBJ2-1	TGCGCCAGCAGCCAAGAGGGCGGGGTCTCCTACAATGAGCAGTTCTTC	CASSQEGGVSYNEQFF
-	TRBV9	-	TRBJ1-2	TGTGCCAGCAGCCCCGGGATAAGAGACTATGGCTACACCTTC	CASSPGIRDYGYTF
-	TRBV4-1	TRBD2	TRBJ2-1	TGCGCCAGCAGCCAATCACTAGCGGGGGACAATGAGCAGTTCTTC	CASSQSLAGDNEQFF
-	TRBV27	TRBD1	TRBJ1-1	TGTGCCAGCAGTTCGAACAGGGGGATGAACACTGAAGCTTTCTTT	CASSSNRGMNTEAFF
-	TRBV5-1	-	TRBJ1-1	TGCGCCAGCAGGAGTAGCGACGCTGAAGCTTTCTTT	CASRSSDAEAFF
-	TRBV19	-	TRBJ1-2	TGTGTATCGGGTGGCTTTCGGAGGCTGGATGGCTACACCTTC	CVSGGFRRLDGYTF
once	TRBV6-5	-	TRBJ1-6	TGTGCCAGCAAAAGCAGGGGCGGTTCACCCCTCCACTTT	CASKSRGGSPLHF
-	TRBV3-1/TRBV3-2	TRBD1	TRBJ1-5	TGTGCCAGCAGCCAGTGTCAGGACAGGGGGTTTTGCAATCAGCCCCAGCATTTT	CASSQCQDRGFCNQPQHF